This entry describes one TCR beta chain. Its specificity is not known. V lost 2 bases to trimming and J lost 5 bases; unmatched junction nucleotides: 14. The germline V gene has CDR1 MGHRA and CDR2 YSYEKL. The CDR3 loop spans 17 amino acids. This sample was taken from a study of cytomegalovirus exposure and HLA in healthy donors. Study-level results: The listing of 150 to 200 TCR beta chains classed them as cytomegalovirus-associated. Reports credit the classifier with highly specific, highly sensitive diagnosis of cytomegalovirus status. Testing in vitro showed a few CMV-associated chains specific for CMV antigens.

The table came from immunoSEQ multiplex PCR; TCRdb's copy has only in-frame clones and leaves some out. The sample has some 130,000 clones, 85% to 90% seen once. Sample: PBMCs. This TCR came from a young woman in good health and CMV-seronegative. The chain uses TRBV4-1 and TRBJ1-1; 7 bases line up with TRBD1. In nucleotides, the CDR3 is TGCGCCAGCAGCCAACCCCCAGGCCAGGGGGTTGTGACTGAAGCTTTCTTT. Protein sequence: CASSQPPGQGVVTEAFF.